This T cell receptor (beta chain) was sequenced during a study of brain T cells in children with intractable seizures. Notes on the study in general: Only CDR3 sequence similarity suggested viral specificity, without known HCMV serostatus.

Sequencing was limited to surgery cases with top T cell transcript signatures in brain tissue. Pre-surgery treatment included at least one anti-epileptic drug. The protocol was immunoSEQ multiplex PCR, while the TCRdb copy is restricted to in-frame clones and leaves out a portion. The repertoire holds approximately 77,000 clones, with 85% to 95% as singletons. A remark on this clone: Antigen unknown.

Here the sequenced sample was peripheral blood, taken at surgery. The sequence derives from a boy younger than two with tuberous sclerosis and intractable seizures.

This CDR3 reads CATSDNRPGLGVWSQPQHF. The CDR3 coding sequence is TGTGCCACCAGTGATAACCGCCCAGGGTTAGGGGTGTGGAGTCAGCCCCAGCATTTT. The rearrangement links TRBV24-1 to TRBJ1-5; a weak D match, TRBD1 (5 bases). This CDR3 has 19 residues. CDR1 is KGHDR and CDR2 is SFDVKD in the germline V gene. Trimming stripped 3 bases from V and 6 bases from J, with 26 bases between.